The 4 T cell receptor beta chains presented below share a single source sample, sequenced in a study of preoperative IRX-2 immunotherapy in early breast cancer. Treatment meaning: preoperative locoregional IRX-2 cytokine immunotherapy. Measured with immunoSEQ multiplex PCR; TCRdb has only the in-frame clones, and not every one. Of tens of thousands of clones listed, approximately 89% are singletons. Sample: tumor tissue, taken after IRX-2 immunotherapy. These TCRs come from a human donor with breast cancer.

The chain recombines TRBV30 with TRBJ1-2, with D possibly matching TRBD1 (5 bases). V dropped 5 bases and J dropped 8 bases, with 12 bases sitting between them. CDR3 length: 11 amino acids. Germline V lookup: CDR1 GTSNPN, CDR2 SVGIG (reference sequence). The CDR3 DNA is TGTGCCTGGGAGGGGTTGTGGGGCTACACCTTC. Residues: CAWEGLWGYTF.

The V call is TRBV11-3, the J call TRBJ1-3; D not certain. CDR3 length: 14 amino acids. V lost 5 bases to trimming and J lost 2 bases, with 10 bases between them. Germline loops: CDR1 SGHNT, CDR2 YENEEA. The CDR3 DNA follows: TGTGCCAGCAGCGCCTCGGGCCCTGGAAACACCATATATTTT. Protein product: CASSASGPGNTIYF.

CDR3 in amino acids: CASSPPTGTGRGEQFF. DNA for the CDR3: TGTGCCAGCTCGCCTCCGACCGGGACAGGAAGGGGTGAGCAGTTCTTC. V is TRBV18 and J is TRBJ2-1, with 8 bases aligning to TRBD1. Germline V gene lookup returns CDR1 KGHSH and CDR2 LQKENI. After removal of 6 bases from V and 9 bases from J, the junction contained 16 bases not matched to a gene. The CDR3 contains 16 residues.

V and J are TRBV19 and TRBJ1-3, with D unclear. V was trimmed by 7 bases and J by 0 bases, leaving 13 bases between them. The germline V gene has CDR1 LNHDA and CDR2 SQIVND (reference sequence). The CDR3 runs 15 residues. CDR3 protein: CASILGTSSGNTIYF. In nucleotides, the CDR3 is TGTGCCAGTATCCTGGGCACTTCCTCTGGAAACACCATATATTTT.